What follows is one TCR beta chain and its context. Its cognate antigen is unknown. The method, 5' RACE with UMI labels, was used to prepare the TRB cDNA libraries. TCRdb reprocessed the 5' RACE reads, keeping one entry per CDR3 protein, no DNA. Here the sample table reports about 90,000 distinct CDR3 sequences. This record belongs to a study of CXCR3-negative and CXCR3-positive naive CD8 T cells. Study findings and constraints: Relative to memory CD8+ cells, whose diversity was much lower, both naive subsets had comparably high diversity.

CDR3 size: 15 residues. Germline assignment: CDR1 SQVTM and CDR2 ANQGSEA. Material for sequencing was naive CXCR3- CD8+ T cells from blood. Subset meaning: CD45RO-CCR7+CD27+CD95- naive CD8+ T cells lacking CXCR3 (TNR3-). J is TRBJ2-3 and V is TRBV29-1; the D gene TCRdb calls, TRBD2, cannot be checked with no DNA. The source is a human donor in good health. Some clones in this sample may be carry-over from other donors' samples. CDR3 loop: CSVESSGGNTDTQYF.